Reported below is one T cell receptor beta chain. The germline V and J ends were trimmed by 6 bases and 8 bases, with 20 bases remaining between them. The CDR3 is 14 residues long. Germline V gene lookup returns CDR1 MNHEY and CDR2 SMNVEV (reference sequence). This sample was taken from a study of cytomegalovirus exposure and HLA in healthy donors. 13 Jbeta primers and 60 Vbeta primers were used for the PCR. The table came from immunoSEQ multiplex PCR; TCRdb's copy has only in-frame clones and leaves some out. The sample holds 40,000 or so clones. The sequence came from a man aged 25 to 45 in good health and CMV-seronegative. J is TRBJ2-7 and V is TRBV27, with D possibly matching TRBD1 (7 bases). The material sequenced was PBMCs. The CDR3 DNA follows: TGTGCCAGCAGGCGGGACAGAAGTCGGGAGAAGCAGTACTTC. Translated, it gives CASRRDRSREKQYF.